This T cell receptor beta chain was obtained from a study of blood T cell repertoires in COVID-19 (dated by TCRdb to between 2020 and 2021). In terms of the full investigation: Samples from collaborators originated in the United States, Italy and Spain and spanned both the acute and convalescent phases of COVID-19. Where available, HLA class I and class II types were obtained from metadata supplied by the sample provider rather than from assay-based typing. The repertoires were released in a freely available public database meant as a resource for research on the immune response to SARS-CoV-2. A de-identified subject ID, COVID-19 status, age in years and sex were almost always included in the sample metadata. Deeply sampled blood TCRbeta repertoires from subjects exposed to, actively infected with, or recovered from COVID-19 were included in the dataset. Samples came from the ongoing ImmuneRACE study (first 160 participants) plus 1,254 subjects from 6 global collaborators. The prospective study material was composed of cDNA or gDNA derived from T cells, B-cell-depleted T cells, or PBMCs.

TCRbeta CDR3 regions were amplified from genomic DNA using the immunoSEQ Assay, a bias-controlled multiplex PCR. The study's processing was this. The number of nucleated cells in each sample was estimated by amplification of reference gene primers within the assay. Sequence reads were collapsed and filtered to measure the absolute abundance of every unique TCRbeta CDR3 rearrangement. For each sample, productive Simpson clonality was calculated by taking the square root of Simpson's diversity index across productive rearrangements. TCRdb obtained this table from immuneACCESS and retained in-frame rearrangements with V and J assigned. These tables miss some clones; where compared with another copy, unresolved V genes account for less than half of the shortfall, and the remainder is unexplained. Clone size and the V and J calls come from that table; the DNA yielded D and trimming. Within this sample are 150,000 to 200,000 clones, with under 90% of them counted one time only. Roughly 2% of the sample lies in the top ten.

The investigation overall reported the following: How much clinical and demographic metadata was included differed by source and by participant, and the metadata was provided uncurated.

As regards this clone: Its antigen specificity is not known. No base-level quality is on record; no much larger clone is a single base apart.

Each collaborating institution followed its own protocols to collect whole blood in K2EDTA tubes. For TCRbeta analysis, collaborators shipped samples in one of three forms: frozen whole blood, isolated PBMCs, or DNA extracted from either of those sample types. Sequencing input: peripheral blood. The TCR was taken from a woman aged 80 or older with acute or convalescent COVID-19.

The encoded CDR3 is CASSPVAGNPNEQFF. Read as DNA, the sequence is TGTGCCAGCAGTCCCGTAGCGGGAAATCCAAATGAGCAGTTCTTC. The V and J segments used are TRBV6-5 and TRBJ2-1, and TRBD2 aligns with 8 junction nucleotides. V is cut back by 5 bases and J by 7 bases, with 10 bases in the junction unmatched. For CDR1 and CDR2, the germline V gene lists MNHEY and SVGAGI. The CDR3 goes from the cysteine to the phenylalanine over 15 residues. Only the CDR3 region is kept as DNA, spanning 45 bases read in frame from base 1.